One and the same sample provided the 27 T cell receptor beta chains below, sequenced in a study of response to subunit inactivated influenza vaccine. TCRdb processed the RT-PCR reads anew with MiXCR; each CDR3 protein has one entry. The data show about 240,000 distinct CDR3 sequences, with 12% seen just once and roughly 7.7% held by the top ten. Sample: non-naive T cells sorted from PBMCs, taken less than 15 days before vaccination. The receptor set was obtained from a man aged 50-60 years who received an inactivated influenza vaccine.

The V call is TRBV5-6, the J call TRBJ1-3, with no clear D. Germline assignment: CDR1 SGHDT and CDR2 YYEEEE. CDR3 length equals 13 residues. Trimming removed 4 bases from V and 3 bases from J, with 8 bases in between. The CDR3 sequence is CASSGRVGNTIYF. The CDR3 DNA is TGTGCCAGCAGCGGGCGTGTTGGAAACACCATATATTTT.

This clonotype has only one observation. This may come from a read error, since a much larger clone is one base off. The genes are TRBV20-1 and TRBJ2-7; 7 nucleotides line up with TRBD2. The CDR3 extends over 16 amino acids. The ends lost 5 bases at V and 0 bases at J; junction bases unmatched: 13. Looked up from germline, CDR1 is DFQATT and CDR2 is SNEGSKA (reference sequence). The CDR3 spells CSAPKTSSGNSYEQYF. CDR3 DNA sequence: TGCAGTGCTCCCAAGACCTCGAGCGGGAACTCCTACGAGCAGTACTTC.

This clonotype appeared many times. Here the CDR3 reads CASSPPGQGITGELFF. The CDR3, as DNA: TGTGCCAGCAGTCCTCCGGGACAGGGTATCACCGGGGAGCTGTTTTTT. J is TRBJ2-2 and V is TRBV6-2 or TRBV6-3; 9 bases are a match to TRBD1. The V gene's germline CDR1 is MNHEY and CDR2 SVGEGT. The V and J ends lost 5 bases and 4 bases, in that order; junction bases with no gene match: 8. The CDR3 is 16 amino acids.

This clonotype was detected only a few times. The chain couples TRBV24-1 to TRBJ2-1; 14 nucleotides line up with TRBD2. The CDR3 is 21 residues long. J was trimmed by 4 bases and V by 3 bases; bases with no gene match: 16. CDR1 is KGHDR, CDR2 SFDVKD, per germline. The CDR3 here is CATSDRWSLWGLAGEYNEQFF. DNA of the CDR3: TGTGCCACCAGTGATCGGTGGAGTTTATGGGGACTAGCGGGAGAGTACAATGAGCAGTTCTTC.

This clonotype appeared many times. The chain combines TRBV4-1 with TRBJ2-3, with 8 positions matching TRBD2. The CDR3 extends over 17 amino acids. After removal of 4 bases from V and 8 bases from J, the junction contained 17 bases not matched to a gene. The germline CDR1 and CDR2 sequences are MGHRA and YSYEKL. The CDR3 loop reads CASSLVRPGREGGTQYF. The CDR3 bases are TGCGCCAGCAGCCTCGTACGACCCGGGAGGGAAGGAGGTACGCAGTATTTT.

This clonotype occurred many times. The rearrangement joins TRBV5-5 to TRBJ1-6; the D is unclear. Germline V gene data show CDR1 as SGHKS and CDR2 as YYEKEE (reference sequence). CDR3 size: 16 residues. Trimming cost V 0 bases and J 9 bases, with 16 bases left between them. The DNA for the CDR3 is TGTGCCAGCAGCTTGGCCCCCACGGGTTTAGGTTCACCCCTCCACTTT. This gives the protein CASSLAPTGLGSPLHF.

The genes are TRBV10-3 and TRBJ2-7, with 8 bases that match TRBD1. The CDR3 length is 15 residues. CDR1 ENHRY and CDR2 SYGVKD come from the germline V gene. J was trimmed by 3 bases and V by 6 bases; bases with no gene match: 10. The CDR3 reads CAISQGQVGGYEQYF. The DNA of the CDR3 is TGTGCCATCAGCCAGGGACAGGTGGGAGGCTACGAGCAGTACTTC.

V gene TRBV15 combines with J gene TRBJ2-7; TRBD1 matches at 8 bases. Trimming took 0 bases from V and 5 from J; bases not matched to a gene: 3. The germline CDR1 and CDR2 sequences are LNHNV and YYDKDF (reference sequence). This CDR3 has 14 amino acids. In DNA form, the CDR3 reads TGTGCCACCAGCAGAGACAGGGGGCTTAACGAGCAGTACTTC. The encoded protein is CATSRDRGLNEQYF. The full variable domain, with the rest looked up from reference TRBV15 and TRBJ2-7, is DAMVIQNPRYQVTQFGKPVTLSCSQTLNHNVMYWYQQKSSQAPKLLFHYYDKDFNNEADTPDNFQSRRPNTSFCFLDIRSPGLGDTAMYLCATSRDRGLNEQYFGPGTRLTVT.

The rearrangement uses TRBV6-2 or TRBV6-3 and TRBJ2-7, with 7 positions matching TRBD2. Trimming removed 6 bases from V and 7 bases from J; junction bases left unmatched: 12. The CDR3 loop spans 14 amino acids. Germline V gene sequence: CDR1 MNHEY, CDR2 SVGEGT. CDR3 in amino acids: CASSAGLVRLEQYF. CDR3 DNA sequence: TGTGCCAGCAGCGCCGGACTAGTCCGCTTGGAGCAGTACTTC.

This chain joins TRBV4-1 and TRBJ2-1; D is undetermined. The CDR3 totals 13 residues. The V end lost 3 bases, the J end lost 4 bases, and 7 bases lay between the germline ends. Germline V lookup: CDR1 MGHRA, CDR2 YSYEKL. CDR3 DNA: TGCGCCAGCAGCCAGACCGGTTACAATGAGCAGTTCTTC. Translated: CASSQTGYNEQFF.

This clonotype was seen a few times. Written as DNA, the CDR3 is TGTGCCAGCAGTTTAGGGCTAGGGTCGAATGAGCAGTTCTTC. This encodes CASSLGLGSNEQFF. The chain uses TRBV27 and TRBJ2-1; D unresolved. Germline loops: CDR1 MNHEY, CDR2 SMNVEV (reference sequence). V dropped 2 bases and J dropped 7 bases, with 12 bases sitting between them. This CDR3 is 14 amino acids long.

This clonotype was observed at least ten times. This chain joins TRBV5-1 and TRBJ2-3; D not certain. Trimming pared 2 bases from V and 4 bases from J, leaving 8 bases between. Per the germline V gene, CDR1 is SGHRS and CDR2 is YFSETQ. The CDR3 totals 13 residues. The chain's CDR3 is CASSFTGADTQYF. As DNA, the CDR3 is TGCGCCAGCAGCTTTACCGGAGCAGATACGCAGTATTTT.

In its sample, this clonotype was seen many times. V gene TRBV4-3 combines with J gene TRBJ2-7; the D gene is possibly TRBD1 (5 bases). With 1 base removed from V and 4 bases from J, the gap between germline ends came to 14 bases. The length of the CDR3 is 15 residues. Germline CDR1 reads LGHNA; CDR2 reads YSLEER. The CDR3 nucleotides read TGCGCCAGCAGCCAAGGGGGTAGGGGAAGTTACGAGCAGTACTTC. Encoded protein: CASSQGGRGSYEQYF.

Ten or more counts support this clonotype. The V and J genes are TRBV12-3 or TRBV12-4 and TRBJ2-3, with D tentatively TRBD1 or TRBD2 (5 bases each). Trimming stripped 7 bases from V and 0 bases from J, with 17 bases between. The CDR3 loop spans 16 amino acids. The CDR3 DNA reads TGTGCCAGCACCTCGACCGGGACCGTCAGCACAGATACGCAGTATTTT. It specifies CASTSTGTVSTDTQYF.

This clonotype occurred many times. The V gene is TRBV5-4, the J gene TRBJ2-1, with unresolved D. Trimming removed 0 bases at V and 9 bases at J, with 13 bases between. In germline, CDR1 is SGHNT, CDR2 YYREEE (reference sequence). This CDR3 has 14 residues. CDR3 nucleotides: TGTGCCAGCAGCTTGGTGTCAGAAAGAGGTGAGCAGTTCTTC. It translates to CASSLVSERGEQFF.

This clonotype has just a few counts. This rearrangement joins TRBV12-3 or TRBV12-4 to TRBJ2-5; a possible D gene is TRBD2 (6 bases). The CDR3 has 14 amino acids. Deletions cut 6 bases from V and 5 bases from J, with 16 bases between. CDR3 DNA sequence: TGTGCCAGCAGATGGACACTACGGGGGGAGACCCAGTACTTC. Its translation: CASRWTLRGETQYF.

This clonotype occurred a few times. The chain links TRBV12-3 or TRBV12-4 to TRBJ2-3; D possibly corresponds to TRBD2 (5 bases). This CDR3 spans 12 amino acids. The V end was cut by 10 bases, the J end by 5 bases, with 13 bases between. This CDR3 is CAIRRGLDTQYF. As DNA, the CDR3 is TGTGCCATCCGACGGGGTTTAGATACGCAGTATTTT.

The chain joins TRBV20-1 to TRBJ1-6; 10 nucleotides agree with TRBD1. Germline-derived CDR1 and CDR2 are DFQATT and SNEGSKA (reference sequence). CDR3 size: 17 residues. The J segment lost 7 bases and the V segment lost 3 bases, leaving 12 bases of the junction unmatched. The chain's CDR3 is CSASGTGATLNNSPLHF. CDR3 coding DNA: TGCAGTGCTAGTGGGACAGGGGCTACACTTAACAATTCACCCCTCCACTTT.

This clonotype was seen more than once but under ten times. The genes are TRBV15 and TRBJ1-4; TRBD1 agrees at 7 bases. The V segment lost 1 base and the J segment 4 bases; nucleotides outside the gene matches: 9. This CDR3 is built from 17 residues. Germline V gives CDR1 LNHNV, CDR2 YYDKDF (reference sequence). CDR3 in DNA: TGTGCCACCAGCAGAGCAATAGGGACAGCAAGTAATGAAAAACTGTTTTTT. As protein: CATSRAIGTASNEKLFF.

The V and J genes are TRBV5-1 and TRBJ1-2; 8 nucleotides line up with TRBD1. Trimming cost V 6 bases and J 5 bases; bases outside gene matches: 6. This CDR3 comprises 13 residues. The germline gives CDR1 SGHRS, CDR2 YFSETQ. The CDR3 sequence is CASKGQGIYGYTF. The CDR3 DNA follows: TGCGCCAGCAAAGGACAGGGAATATATGGCTACACCTTC.

This clonotype was seen a few times. The chain carries TRBV7-8 and TRBJ1-1; D is unclear. Trimming shortened V by 1 base and J by 10 bases, and 13 bases separated the two germline ends. This CDR3 is 13 amino acids long. Germline V lookup: CDR1 SGHVS, CDR2 FQNEAQ. The CDR3 sequence: CASSLEELRGAFF. For the CDR3, the DNA is TGTGCCAGCAGCTTAGAGGAGCTCCGAGGAGCTTTCTTT.

This clonotype was counted between two and nine times. This chain links TRBV5-1 with TRBJ2-4; D is undetermined. The CDR3 length is 14 residues. V was trimmed by 6 bases and J by 0 bases, leaving 10 bases between them. Germline CDR1 is SGHRS and CDR2 is YFSETQ. For the CDR3, the DNA is TGCGCCAGCAAGCAGGAACTAGCCAAAAACATTCAGTACTTC. Translated, it gives CASKQELAKNIQYF.

Only a few counts were recorded for this clonotype. This sequence joins TRBV20-1 and TRBJ1-1; the D is unclear. This CDR3 contains 14 residues. Germline lookup yields CDR1 DFQATT and CDR2 SNEGSKA (reference sequence). Trimming removed 4 bases at V and 0 bases at J, with 12 bases between. The CDR3 here is CSATGFLMNTEAFF. The CDR3 DNA sequence: TGCAGTGCTACCGGGTTCCTAATGAACACTGAAGCTTTCTTT.

V and J are TRBV20-1 and TRBJ2-3, with D perhaps TRBD2 (5 bases). CDR3 length equals 16 residues. The germline CDR1 and CDR2 sequences are DFQATT and SNEGSKA (reference sequence). V was clipped by 3 bases and J by 7 bases, with 23 bases between them. The CDR3 DNA follows: TGCAGTGCTAGTTTTGGCTACGGAGCGGAAACCAATACGCAGTATTTT. This sequence encodes CSASFGYGAETNTQYF.

This clonotype was seen more than once but under ten times. The V gene is TRBV7-2, the J gene TRBJ2-6; 7 positions match TRBD1. CDR1 SGHTA and CDR2 FQGNSA come from the germline V gene. V gave up 5 bases and J gave up 4 bases; unmatched junction bases: 8. This CDR3 comprises 16 residues. The CDR3 nucleotides read TGTGCCAGCAGCGCAAACAGGGGAAGCGGGGCCAACGTCCTGACTTTC. This translates into CASSANRGSGANVLTF.

The chain uses TRBV30 and TRBJ1-1; D not certain. There are 10 residues in the CDR3. Germline values: CDR1 GTSNPN, CDR2 SVGIG (reference sequence). V lost 7 bases and J 11 bases, leaving 14 bases between the germline ends. The CDR3 reads CASWSGMAFF. The CDR3 region has the DNA TGTGCCTCCTGGAGTGGAATGGCTTTCTTT.

This clonotype showed up many times. The gene calls are TRBV5-1 and TRBJ2-3, with no clear D. Per germline, CDR1 SGHRS and CDR2 YFSETQ. This CDR3 region has 15 residues. With 0 bases removed from V and 2 bases from J, the gap between germline ends came to 10 bases. The CDR3 region is CASSLAHAFTDTQYF. The DNA of the CDR3 is TGCGCCAGCAGCTTGGCACACGCCTTCACAGATACGCAGTATTTT.